This TCR beta chain comes out of a study of T cells in Graves' hyperthyroidism and ophthalmopathy. General study findings and limits: The blood repertoire included most of the expanded thyroid clonotypes above 0.001.

The source material, RNA transcripts, was used to amplify TCR beta CDR3 regions. HTBI primers were used for first-round RT-PCR of the TCR CDR3. TCRdb re-derived calls from the multiplex PCR reads in MiXCR, one entry per CDR3 protein. The repertoire holds under 600,000 distinct CDR3 sequences, about a sixth seen once, with roughly 3.3% in the top ten. Germline V lookup: CDR1 SEHNR, CDR2 FQNEAQ (reference sequence). Trimming cost V 3 bases and J 0 bases, with 3 bases left between them. The CDR3 sequence is 13 residues long. This clonotype was detected ten times or more. Its antigen is still unknown. Sequencing used blood. This chain uses TRBV7-9 with TRBJ1-5; D is ambiguous. The receptor comes from a woman aged 40-49 years with Graves' ophthalmopathy. In DNA form, the CDR3 reads TGTGCCAGCAGCTTTAGTAGCAATCAGCCCCAGCATTTT. This translates into CASSFSSNQPQHF.